This section outlines one T cell receptor beta chain sequence together with its context. Its antigen remains undetermined. Base qualities are not recorded, but no much larger clone differs from it by a single base. This entry is derived from a study of blood T cell repertoires in COVID-19 (dated by TCRdb to 2019 to 2021). In terms of the full investigation: Collaborator samples came from the United States, Italy and Spain and covered acute and convalescent phases of COVID-19. The prospective study material was composed of cDNA or gDNA derived from T cells, B-cell-depleted T cells, or PBMCs. A freely available public database, intended as a resource for researchers studying the immune response to SARS-CoV-2, is where the repertoires were released. Samples were obtained from the ongoing ImmuneRACE study (first 160 participants) and from some 1,300 subjects provided by 6 global collaborators. HLA class I and class II types, where available, came from metadata supplied by the sample provider rather than from assay-based typing. Sample metadata almost always included a de-identified subject ID, COVID-19 status, age in years and sex. Deeply sampled blood TCRbeta repertoires from subjects exposed to, actively infected with, or recovered from COVID-19 were included in the dataset.

The junction carries 2 bases between V and J, which are trimmed by 0 bases and 3 bases respectively. From its cysteine to its phenylalanine, the CDR3 spans 12 amino acids. Only the CDR3 portion is preserved as DNA: 36 bases, with reading frame beginning at the first base. The germline V gene gives CDR1 as SGDLS and CDR2 as YYNGEE. Each collaborating institution followed its own protocols to collect whole blood in K2EDTA tubes. For TCRbeta analysis, collaborator samples were shipped as frozen whole blood, as isolated PBMCs, or as DNA extracted from either sample type. The study at large found these results: The quantity of clinical and demographic metadata differed by source and by participant and was supplied without curation.

The immunoSEQ Assay, a bias-controlled multiplex PCR, was used to amplify TCRbeta CDR3 regions from genomic DNA. The paper's data handling went like this. The number of nucleated cells in each sample was estimated by amplification of reference gene primers within the assay. To quantify the absolute abundance of each unique TCRbeta CDR3 rearrangement, sequence reads were collapsed and filtered. Productive Simpson clonality was computed per sample as the square root of Simpson's diversity index over productive rearrangements. The source is immuneACCESS, and TCRdb retained only in-frame sequences with V and J called. Part of the clones is not carried over; for the studies checked, unresolved V genes explain less than half of this, and the remainder is unexplained. V and J calls plus clone size are reproduced from that table; the DNA served to infer D and trimming. The sample records tens of thousands of clones, over 80% of which are singletons. Around 8% of the sample rests with the top ten.

This receptor was obtained from a human donor with active COVID-19. The donor label of this sample is uncertain. The receptor chain draws on TRBV9 and TRBJ2-3, with no D gene named confidently. The sample comprised peripheral blood. Read as DNA, the sequence is TGTGCCAGCAGCGTAGCTACAGATACGCAGTATTTT. The encoded protein is CASSVATDTQYF.